These T cell receptor beta chains were read from a single sample in a study of beta chain features in type 1 diabetes. Libraries were prepared by immunoSEQ multiplex PCR; TCRdb keeps only in-frame clonotypes and omits some of them. The table has 640,000 or so clones, about 14% seen once. Sequenced: naive CD4+ T cells from blood. These receptors were obtained from a man younger than 30 with type 1 diabetes. Each CDR3 is given with its conserved first and last residue. A D gene is named only where the DNA matches it firmly. Expanded clones get a size class; other rows say once, few or many, or leave the size out.

few	TRBD1	TRBJ2-1	TRBV30	CATETGVTNEQFF	TGTGCCACTGAGACAGGGGTCACAAATGAGCAGTTCTTC
NA	NA	TRBJ2-7	TRBV6-1	CASRGDTFSYEQYF	TGTGCCAGCAGGGGGGACACCTTCTCCTACGAGCAGTACTTC
NA	NA	TRBJ1-2	TRBV29-1	CSVEGGQGYYGYTF	TGCAGCGTTGAAGGCGGCCAGGGATACTATGGCTACACCTTC
NA	NA	TRBJ2-1	TRBV9	CASSPEAYNEQFF	TGTGCCAGCAGCCCGGAGGCCTACAATGAGCAGTTCTTC
NA	NA	TRBJ1-2	TRBV20-1	CSARNYGYTF	TGCAGTGCTAGGAACTATGGCTACACCTTC
few	TRBD1	TRBJ2-5	TRBV5-1	CASSLSLRDRGETQYF	TGCGCCAGCAGCTTGAGTCTTAGGGACAGGGGTGAGACCCAGTACTTC
few	NA	TRBJ2-3	TRBV6-5	CASRSQGADTQYF	TGTGCCAGCAGGTCACAGGGAGCAGATACGCAGTATTTT
NA	NA	TRBJ2-3	TRBV7-2	CASSLALASTDTQYF	TGTGCCAGCAGCTTAGCCCTAGCTTCCACAGATACGCAGTATTTT
NA	NA	TRBJ2-6	TRBV5-4	CASSGGATGANVLTF	TGTGCCAGCTCCGGAGGGGCGACTGGGGCCAACGTCCTGACTTTC
once	TRBD1	TRBJ1-4	TRBV30	CAWRGDSSKLFF	TGTGCCTGGAGGGGGGACAGTAGCAAACTGTTTTTT
NA	NA	TRBJ1-1	TRBV30	CAWTLGQNTEAFF	TGTGCCTGGACCCTTGGACAAAACACTGAAGCTTTCTTT
NA	NA	TRBJ2-3	TRBV11-2	CASSWTDSTDTQYF	TGTGCCAGCAGCTGGACCGATAGCACAGATACGCAGTATTTT
few	NA	TRBJ1-1	TRBV12-5	CASGWGREGTEAFF	TGTGCTAGTGGTTGGGGCAGGGAAGGAACTGAAGCTTTCTTT
NA	NA	TRBJ2-2	TRBV11-2	CASSRTGELFF	TGTGCCAGCAGCCGCACCGGGGAGCTGTTTTTT
NA	NA	TRBJ2-5	TRBV15	CATSRRSGTQYF	TGTGCCACCAGTAGGCGAAGCGGGACCCAGTACTTC
NA	NA	TRBJ1-5	TRBV7-2	CASSLYSLGEGQPQHF	TGTGCCAGCAGCCTTTACTCTTTGGGGGAGGGCCAGCCCCAGCATTTT
few	NA	TRBJ1-1	TRBV7-9	CASMETAIGRQAFF	TGTGCCAGCATGGAGACGGCGATTGGGCGCCAAGCTTTCTTT
few	NA	TRBJ2-7	TRBV30	CAWTVASPGYEQYF	TGTGCCTGGACGGTGGCTAGTCCGGGCTACGAGCAGTACTTC
few	NA	TRBJ2-7	TRBV20-1	CSARVSEQYF	TGCAGTGCTAGAGTATCCGAGCAGTACTTC
few	TRBD2	TRBJ2-2	TRBV7-9	CASNGLAGVAGELFF	TGTGCCAGCAACGGACTAGCGGGAGTTGCCGGGGAGCTGTTTTTT
few	NA	TRBJ1-3	TRBV14	CASSLQTGNTIYF	TGTGCCAGCAGCCTGCAGACTGGAAACACCATATATTTT
few	NA	TRBJ2-7	TRBV9	CASSGTSTYEQYF	TGTGCCAGCAGCGGTACCTCCACCTACGAGCAGTACTTC
few	NA	TRBJ2-5	TRBV29-1	CSVERVGKETQYF	TGCAGCGTTGAGAGGGTGGGGAAAGAGACCCAGTACTTC
NA	NA	TRBJ2-1	TRBV6-5	CASSYFSYNEQFF	TGTGCCAGCAGTTACTTTTCCTACAATGAGCAGTTCTTC
few	NA	TRBJ2-3	TRBV11-1	CASGLEDTQYF	TGTGCCAGCGGTCTAGAAGATACGCAGTATTTT
NA	NA	TRBJ2-1	TRBV6-1	CASSAPGLPYNEQFF	TGTGCCAGCAGTGCCCCCGGGTTACCCTACAATGAGCAGTTCTTC
NA	TRBD2	TRBJ2-1	TRBV30	CAWMGLAGAGEQFF	TGTGCCTGGATGGGGCTAGCGGGAGCCGGAGAGCAGTTCTTC
NA	NA	TRBJ1-2	TRBV11-2	CASSPKVTYGYTF	TGTGCCAGCAGCCCAAAGGTGACCTATGGCTACACCTTC
once	NA	TRBJ2-1	TRBV9	CASSYKGGYNEQFF	TGTGCCAGCAGCTACAAAGGGGGATACAATGAGCAGTTCTTC
NA	NA	TRBJ1-5	TRBV15	CATSRELVQPQHF	TGTGCCACCAGCAGAGAACTAGTTCAGCCCCAGCATTTT
few	TRBD2	TRBJ2-7	TRBV28	CASTVTSGVEQYF	TGTGCCAGCACCGTGACTAGCGGGGTCGAGCAGTACTTC
NA	TRBD1	TRBJ1-2	TRBV27	CASRLGQGYGYTF	TGTGCCAGCAGGTTGGGACAGGGGTATGGCTACACCTTC
few	NA	TRBJ2-4	TRBV7-9	CASSLVGGPLAKNIQYF	TGTGCCAGCAGCTTAGTAGGAGGGCCCCTAGCCAAAAACATTCAGTACTTC
NA	TRBD1	TRBJ1-2	TRBV11-1	CASSYRPGGADGYTF	TGTGCCAGCAGCTACCGGCCAGGGGGGGCGGATGGCTACACCTTC
NA	NA	TRBJ2-7	TRBV18	CASSQLPSYEQYF	TGTGCCAGCTCACAACTGCCGAGTTACGAGCAGTACTTC
few	NA	TRBJ1-4	TRBV7-9	CASSFGQSNEKLFF	TGTGCCAGCAGCTTTGGGCAGAGTAATGAAAAACTGTTTTTT